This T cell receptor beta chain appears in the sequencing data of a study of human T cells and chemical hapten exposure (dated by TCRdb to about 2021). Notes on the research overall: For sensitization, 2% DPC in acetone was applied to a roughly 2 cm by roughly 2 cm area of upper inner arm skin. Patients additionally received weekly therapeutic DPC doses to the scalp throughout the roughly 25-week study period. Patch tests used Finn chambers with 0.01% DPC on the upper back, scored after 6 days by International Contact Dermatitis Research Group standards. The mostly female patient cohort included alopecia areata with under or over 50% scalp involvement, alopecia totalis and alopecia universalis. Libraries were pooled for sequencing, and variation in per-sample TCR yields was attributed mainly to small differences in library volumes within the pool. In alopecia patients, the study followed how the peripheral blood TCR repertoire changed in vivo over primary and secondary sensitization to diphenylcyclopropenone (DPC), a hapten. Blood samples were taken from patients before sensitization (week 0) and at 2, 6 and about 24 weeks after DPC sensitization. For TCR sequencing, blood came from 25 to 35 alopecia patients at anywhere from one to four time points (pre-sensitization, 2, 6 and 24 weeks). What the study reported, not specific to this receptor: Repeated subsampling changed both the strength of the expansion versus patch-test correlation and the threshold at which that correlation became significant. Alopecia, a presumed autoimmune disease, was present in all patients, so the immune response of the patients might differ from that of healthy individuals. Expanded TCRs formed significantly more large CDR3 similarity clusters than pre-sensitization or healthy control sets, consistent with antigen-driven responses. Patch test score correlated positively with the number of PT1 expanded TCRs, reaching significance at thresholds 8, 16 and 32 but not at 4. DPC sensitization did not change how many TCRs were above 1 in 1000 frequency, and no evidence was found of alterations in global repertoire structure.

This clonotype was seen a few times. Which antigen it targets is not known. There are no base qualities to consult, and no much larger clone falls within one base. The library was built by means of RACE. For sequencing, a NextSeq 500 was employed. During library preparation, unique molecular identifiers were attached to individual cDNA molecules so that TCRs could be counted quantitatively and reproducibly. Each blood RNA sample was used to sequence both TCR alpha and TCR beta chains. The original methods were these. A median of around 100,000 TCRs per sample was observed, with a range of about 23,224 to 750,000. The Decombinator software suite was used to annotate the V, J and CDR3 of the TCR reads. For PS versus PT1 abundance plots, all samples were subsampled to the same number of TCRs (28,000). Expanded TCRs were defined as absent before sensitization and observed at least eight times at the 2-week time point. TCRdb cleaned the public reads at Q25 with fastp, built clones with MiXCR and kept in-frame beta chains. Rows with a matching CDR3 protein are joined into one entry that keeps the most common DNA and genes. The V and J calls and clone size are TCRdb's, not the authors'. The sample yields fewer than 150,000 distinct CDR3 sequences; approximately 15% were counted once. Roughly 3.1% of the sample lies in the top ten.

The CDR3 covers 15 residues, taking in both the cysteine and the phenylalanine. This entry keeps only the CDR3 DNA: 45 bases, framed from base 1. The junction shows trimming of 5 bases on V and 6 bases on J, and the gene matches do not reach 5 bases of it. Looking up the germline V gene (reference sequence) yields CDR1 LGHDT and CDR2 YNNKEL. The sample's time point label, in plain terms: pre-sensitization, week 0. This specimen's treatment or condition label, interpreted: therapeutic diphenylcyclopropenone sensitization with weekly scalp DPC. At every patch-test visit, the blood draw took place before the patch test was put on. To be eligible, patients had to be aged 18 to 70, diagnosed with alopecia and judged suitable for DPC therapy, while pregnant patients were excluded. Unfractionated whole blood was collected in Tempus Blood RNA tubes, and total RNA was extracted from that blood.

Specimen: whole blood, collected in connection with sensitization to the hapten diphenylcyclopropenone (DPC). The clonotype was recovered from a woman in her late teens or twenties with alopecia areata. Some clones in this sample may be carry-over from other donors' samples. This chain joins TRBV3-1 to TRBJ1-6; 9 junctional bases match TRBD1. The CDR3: CASSSRDRVNSPLHF. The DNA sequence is TGTGCCAGCAGCTCCCGGGACAGGGTTAATTCACCCCTCCACTTT. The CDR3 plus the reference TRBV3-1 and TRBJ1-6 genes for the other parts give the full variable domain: DTAVSQTPKYLVTQMGNDKSIKCEQNLGHDTMYWYKQDSKKFLKIMFSYNNKELIINETVPNRFSPKSPDKAHLNLHINSLELGDSAVYFCASSSRDRVNSPLHFGNGTRLTVT.